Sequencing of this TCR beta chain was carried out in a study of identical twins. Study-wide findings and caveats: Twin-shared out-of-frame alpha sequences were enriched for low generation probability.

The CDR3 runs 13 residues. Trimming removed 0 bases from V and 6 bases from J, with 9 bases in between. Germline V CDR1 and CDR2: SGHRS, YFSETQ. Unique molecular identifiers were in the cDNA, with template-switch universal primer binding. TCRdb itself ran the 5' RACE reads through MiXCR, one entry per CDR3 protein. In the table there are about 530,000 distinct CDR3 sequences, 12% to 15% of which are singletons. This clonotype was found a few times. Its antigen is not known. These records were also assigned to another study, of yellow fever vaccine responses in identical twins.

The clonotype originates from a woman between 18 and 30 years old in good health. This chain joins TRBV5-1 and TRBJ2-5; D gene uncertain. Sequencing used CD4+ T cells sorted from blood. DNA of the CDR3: TGCGCCAGCAGCTTGGGGGGTCAGCAGACCCAGTACTTC. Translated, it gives CASSLGGQQTQYF.